Listed below are T cell receptor beta chains from one sample, sequenced in a study of human T cells and chemical hapten exposure. TCRdb reanalysed the RACE reads using MiXCR and keeps one entry per CDR3 protein. The table has 60,000 to 65,000 distinct CDR3 sequences, more than 9.5% seen once. The sample here was whole blood, taken in connection with sensitization to the hapten diphenylcyclopropenone (DPC). The receptors were sampled from a young woman with alopecia areata. Some clones in this sample may be carry-over from other donors' samples. The CDR3 runs from the conserved cysteine through the conserved F or W. The D gene is left open where the match is weak. Only part of the rows carry a size: once, few, many, or a class if the clone is expanded.

15	TRBV7-2	-	-	TRBJ2-1	CASSLVLRIGIEQFF	TGTGCCAGCAGCTTAGTGCTCCGGATAGGGATCGAGCAGTTCTTC
14	TRBV6-5	many	-	TRBJ1-4	CASSSRGGSEKLFF	TGTGCCAGCAGTTCCCGCGGAGGGAGTGAAAAACTGTTTTTT
12	TRBV7-2	-	-	TRBJ2-6	CAITVGANVLTF	TGTGCCATAACTGTTGGGGCCAACGTCCTGACTTTC
14	TRBV5-6	-	-	TRBJ2-7	CASSIVDRTYEQYF	TGTGCCAGCAGCATCGTTGACAGAACCTACGAGCAGTACTTC
13	TRBV24-1	many	-	TRBJ1-5	CATSVDTDQPQHF	TGTGCCACCAGTGTCGACACAGATCAGCCCCAGCATTTT
16	TRBV9	-	TRBD2	TRBJ2-3	CASSDRTSGRADTQYF	TGTGCCAGCAGCGACAGGACTAGCGGGAGGGCCGATACGCAGTATTTT
15	TRBV27	many	TRBD1	TRBJ2-4	CASSSPAGGKNIQYF	TGTGCCAGCAGTTCCCCGGCAGGGGGCAAAAACATTCAGTACTTC
14	TRBV5-1	few	-	TRBJ1-4	CASSPGLHNEKLFF	TGCGCCAGCAGCCCGGGTCTCCATAATGAAAAACTGTTTTTT
12	TRBV11-2	many	-	TRBJ2-2	CASSLGPGELFF	TGTGCCAGCAGCTTAGGTCCCGGGGAGCTGTTTTTT
13	TRBV28	few	-	TRBJ1-2	CASSQGQNYGYTF	TGTGCCAGCAGTCAGGGACAAAACTATGGCTACACCTTC
17	TRBV3-1	many	-	TRBJ2-3	CASSLRRSGVGADTQYF	TGTGCCAGCAGCCTTCGGCGTAGCGGAGTTGGGGCAGATACGCAGTATTTT
13	TRBV29-1	-	-	TRBJ2-5	CSVHEWAEETQYF	TGCAGCGTTCACGAATGGGCCGAAGAGACCCAGTACTTC
15	TRBV6-5	many	-	TRBJ1-3	CASSYQPTAGNTIYF	TGTGCCAGCAGTTACCAGCCGACAGCTGGAAACACCATATATTTT
15	TRBV7-9	once	TRBD1	TRBJ1-2	CASSLNSGTASGCTF	TGTGCCAGCAGCTTAAATTCAGGGACAGCTAGCGGCTGCACCTTC
15	TRBV5-1	-	-	TRBJ2-2	CASSLAVSLQGELFF	TGCGCCAGCAGCTTGGCCGTGTCGTTACAGGGGGAGCTGTTTTTT
13	TRBV28	many	-	TRBJ2-7	CASSLLRAYEQYF	TGTGCCAGCAGTTTGCTGAGAGCCTACGAGCAGTACTTC
15	TRBV3-1	few	-	TRBJ2-2	CASSLTKAPTGELFF	TGTGCCAGCAGCCTTACGAAGGCCCCAACCGGGGAGCTGTTTTTT
15	TRBV19	many	-	TRBJ1-5	CASSIEGASDQPQHF	TGTGCCAGTAGTATAGAAGGGGCCTCGGATCAGCCCCAGCATTTT
12	TRBV28	-	-	TRBJ1-2	CASSLSVYGYTF	TGTGCCAGCAGTTTAAGTGTGTATGGCTACACCTTC
16	TRBV7-6	many	TRBD2	TRBJ2-3	CASSLGTSGLTDTQYF	TGTGCCAGCAGTTTGGGGACTAGCGGTTTAACAGATACGCAGTATTTT
12	TRBV19	few	-	TRBJ2-3	CASSPGSDTQYF	TGTGCCAGTAGTCCCGGATCAGATACGCAGTATTTT
13	TRBV18	few	-	TRBJ1-4	CASSPPGVEKLFF	TGTGCCAGCTCACCCCCAGGGGTCGAAAAACTGTTTTTT
13	TRBV3-2	-	-	TRBJ2-7	CASSQGNGYEQYF	TGTGCCAGCAGCCAAGGAAACGGGTACGAGCAGTACTTC
15	TRBV7-2	many	TRBD1	TRBJ1-1	CASSPEQGLNTEAFF	TGTGCCAGCAGCCCGGAACAGGGGTTGAACACTGAAGCTTTCTTT
13	TRBV20-1	few	TRBD2	TRBJ2-2	CSARVAGAGELFF	TGCAGTGCTAGAGTAGCGGGAGCCGGGGAGCTGTTTTTT
13	TRBV7-8	many	-	TRBJ2-3	CASILRPGRTQYF	TGTGCCAGCATCCTCAGGCCGGGTCGTACGCAGTATTTT
18	TRBV7-6	few	TRBD2	TRBJ2-3	CASSLLASGGTSTDTQYF	TGTGCCAGCAGCTTATTGGCTAGCGGGGGGACCAGCACAGATACGCAGTATTTT
14	TRBV9	many	TRBD1	TRBJ1-4	CASSPAGGHEKLFF	TGTGCCAGCAGCCCTGCAGGGGGCCATGAAAAACTGTTTTTT
14	TRBV6-1	-	TRBD1	TRBJ1-1	CASGQGAFLTEAFF	TGTGCCAGCGGACAGGGGGCGTTCTTGACTGAAGCTTTCTTT
15	TRBV7-2	-	TRBD1	TRBJ1-6	CASSLRTGFNSPLHF	TGTGCCAGCAGCTTGAGGACAGGGTTTAATTCACCCCTCCACTTT
15	TRBV18	few	-	TRBJ1-1	CASSPLLEPNTEAFF	TGTGCCAGCTCCCCCCTACTTGAACCGAACACTGAAGCTTTCTTT
15	TRBV19	-	-	TRBJ2-3	CASSIGRGSTDTQYF	TGTGCCAGTAGTATCGGACGGGGTAGCACAGATACGCAGTATTTT
16	TRBV3-1	-	-	TRBJ2-1	CASSQEKGNSYNEQFF	TGTGCCAGCAGCCAAGAAAAGGGGAACTCCTACAATGAGCAGTTCTTC
13	TRBV7-9	-	-	TRBJ2-3	CASSLGREDTQYF	TGTGCCAGCAGCTTAGGCAGGGAGGATACGCAGTATTTT
15	TRBV5-1	few	TRBD1	TRBJ2-2	CASSDGTGGPGELFF	TGCGCCAGCAGCGATGGGACAGGGGGCCCCGGGGAGCTGTTTTTT
17	TRBV7-2	-	TRBD1	TRBJ2-1	CASSLEVADRVYNEQFF	TGTGCCAGCAGCTTAGAGGTGGCGGACAGGGTGTACAATGAGCAGTTCTTC
14	TRBV12-3/TRBV12-4	few	-	TRBJ2-5	CASSPPPFGETQYF	TGTGCCAGCAGCCCACCTCCCTTCGGGGAGACCCAGTACTTC
14	TRBV7-2	-	-	TRBJ1-1	CASSPHPGGTEAFF	TGTGCCAGCAGCCCCCACCCAGGAGGCACTGAAGCTTTCTTT